A single sample is the source of the 18 T cell receptor beta chains below, sequenced in a study of blood T cell repertoires in COVID-19. Generated by immunoSEQ multiplex PCR, the TCRdb table keeps only in-frame clones and is missing some. Altogether 150,000 to 200,000 clones are present, around 83% being singletons, with the ten largest covering approximately 8.9%. Sequencing was performed on peripheral blood. Receptors were obtained from a woman aged 60-75 years with acute or convalescent COVID-19.

The sample holds a few counts of this clone. The gene calls are TRBV4-1 and TRBJ1-3, with D unresolved. The germline V gene encodes CDR1 MGHRA and CDR2 YSYEKL. V lost 1 base and J 0 bases, leaving 19 bases between the germline ends. This CDR3 is built from 19 residues. The CDR3 DNA follows: TGCGCCAGCAGCCAAGGGAGAAGCCCCAGAGTGAACTCTGGAAACACCATATATTTT. This encodes CASSQGRSPRVNSGNTIYF.

The CDR3 sequence: CASSILGQGARGYNEQFF. CDR3 coding DNA: TGTGCCAGTAGTATATTAGGACAGGGGGCGCGTGGCTACAATGAGCAGTTCTTC. V usage is TRBV19 and J usage is TRBJ2-1; 11 nucleotides agree with TRBD1. There are 18 residues in the CDR3. Losses at the gene ends were 2 bases for V and 3 bases for J; bases not matched to a gene: 9. Germline assignment: CDR1 LNHDA and CDR2 SQIVND (reference sequence).

This clone was seen just once. The V gene is TRBV6-5, the J gene TRBJ2-1; the match to TRBD2 covers 11 bases. The V and J ends lost 7 bases and 7 bases, in that order; junction bases with no gene match: 6. In germline, CDR1 is MNHEY, CDR2 SVGAGI. The CDR3 runs 14 residues. Here the CDR3 reads CASKVAGGPNEQFF. The CDR3 DNA sequence: TGTGCCAGCAAGGTAGCGGGAGGGCCGAATGAGCAGTTCTTC.

DNA for the CDR3: TGCAGCGCTACAGGGGGAATTGGAAACACCATATATTTT. Its protein product is CSATGGIGNTIYF. The rearrangement joins TRBV29-1 to TRBJ1-3; 8 bases are a match to TRBD1. V dropped 7 bases and J dropped 3; count of bases not matched to a gene: 5. This CDR3 has 13 amino acids. Germline CDR1 reads SQVTM; CDR2 reads ANQGSEA. The variable domain in full, completed from reference TRBV29-1 and TRBJ1-3, reads SAVISQKPSRDICQRGTSLTIQCQVDSQVTMMFWYRQQPGQSLTLIATANQGSEATYESGFVIDKFPISRPNLTFSTLTVSNMSPEDSSIYLCSATGGIGNTIYFGEGSWLTVV.

This CDR3 reads CASRPRELEKLFF. The CDR3 DNA reads TGTGCCAGCAGACCACGGGAGTTAGAAAAACTGTTTTTT. This chain connects TRBV2 to TRBJ1-4; D gene unclear. CDR3 length: 13 amino acids. CDR1 and CDR2 (germline): SNHLY, FYNNEI. V was cut by 6 bases and J by 8 bases, with 13 bases left in between.

This clone was seen a few times. V is TRBV6-5 and J is TRBJ2-7; perhaps TRBD1 as D (5 bases). The germline V and J ends were trimmed by 7 bases and 3 bases, with 13 bases remaining between them. The germline V gene has CDR1 MNHEY and CDR2 SVGAGI. There are 13 residues in the CDR3. The CDR3 region is CASKGQGYYEQYF. CDR3 sequence (DNA): TGTGCCAGCAAAGGGCAGGGTTACTACGAGCAGTACTTC.

Regarding this clone: The sample has other DNA sequences that encode this CDR3 too. This chain joins TRBV5-4 and TRBJ2-1; D gene ambiguous. The CDR3 length is 15 residues. V dropped 0 bases and J dropped 0 bases, with 7 bases sitting between them. Germline V gives CDR1 SGHNT, CDR2 YYREEE (reference sequence). The CDR3 is CASSLALSSYNEQFF. The CDR3 bases are TGTGCCAGCAGCTTGGCTCTCAGCTCCTACAATGAGCAGTTCTTC.

The chain couples TRBV18 to TRBJ1-2; 7 positions agree with TRBD1. Trimming at V came to 1 base and at J to 0 bases, leaving 20 bases not matched to a gene. Germline loops: CDR1 KGHSH, CDR2 LQKENI. The CDR3 length is 21 residues. The DNA for the CDR3 is TGTGCCAGCTCACCACTCTCCCCGCAGGGGGGTGCGTCCGGAGCTAACTATGGCTACACCTTC. As protein: CASSPLSPQGGASGANYGYTF.

The rearrangement uses TRBV6-5 and TRBJ1-3; D is unclear. Germline assignment: CDR1 MNHEY and CDR2 SVGAGI. CDR3 length equals 12 residues. The V gene lost 5 bases and the J gene lost 3 bases, with 5 bases spanning the gap. CDR3 nucleotides: TGTGCCAGCAGTACCAGTGGAAACACCATATATTTT. It translates to CASSTSGNTIYF.

This chain joins TRBV6-5 and TRBJ2-1; the match to TRBD2 covers 9 bases. This CDR3 has 15 amino acids. CDR1 is MNHEY and CDR2 is SVGAGI in the germline V gene. Germline trimming cut 7 bases from V and 3 bases from J; bases unmatched to any gene: 7. Here the CDR3 DNA reads TGTGCCAGCACTTTAGCGGGAGATATCTACAATGAGCAGTTCTTC. It translates to CASTLAGDIYNEQFF.

V and J are TRBV5-1 and TRBJ2-7; D gene unclear. This CDR3 region has 13 residues. The germline V and J ends were trimmed by 0 bases and 5 bases, with 9 bases remaining between them. Per germline, CDR1 SGHRS and CDR2 YFSETQ. The CDR3 loop is CASSLEACHEQYV. The DNA for the CDR3 is TGCGCCAGCAGCTTGGAAGCGTGTCACGAGCAGTACGTC.

This clone has just a few counts. The chain combines TRBV3-1 (or the pseudogene TRBV3-2) with TRBJ1-2; D call uncertain. Germline lookup yields CDR1 LGHDT and CDR2 YNNKEL (reference sequence). The CDR3 sequence is 14 residues long. The ends were cut back, 1 base at V and 3 bases at J, with 9 bases in the middle. The CDR3 DNA sequence: TGTGCCAGCAGCCAAGCCGGCAGCGACTATGGCTACACCTTC. Amino acids: CASSQAGSDYGYTF.

The chain has TRBV28 and TRBJ1-6; perhaps TRBD1 as D (5 bases). The CDR3 consists of 15 residues. The germline V gene encodes CDR1 MDHEN and CDR2 SYDVKM. Between the trimmed V and J ends, which lost 5 bases and 8 bases, there was a span of 16 bases. The CDR3: CASSATRGGDSPLHF. CDR3 DNA sequence: TGTGCCAGCAGTGCTACGAGAGGAGGGGATTCACCCCTCCACTTT.

V usage is TRBV18 and J usage is TRBJ2-2; 9 bases agree with TRBD2. J gave up 5 bases and V 2 bases, and 12 bases lay outside the gene matches. The CDR3 has 18 amino acids. The germline V gene has CDR1 KGHSH and CDR2 LQKENI. The CDR3 DNA follows: TGTGCCAGCTCACCAACTCTGACTAGCGGAAGACGGACCGGGGAGCTGTTTTTT. It is translated as CASSPTLTSGRRTGELFF.

The chain employs TRBV19 and TRBJ2-7; 7 positions agree with TRBD1. The germline gives CDR1 LNHDA, CDR2 SQIVND (reference sequence). The CDR3 is made up of 15 amino acids. The ends lost 5 bases at V and 3 bases at J; junction bases unmatched: 10. The CDR3 nucleotides are TGTGCCAGTAGTGTACAGGGGACAGCAAGCTACGAGCAGTACTTC. Amino acid sequence: CASSVQGTASYEQYF.

This clone was recorded only once. The CDR3 nucleotides read TGTGCCAGCAGCTTAGTGACAGGGGGAAACACCATATATTTT. Translated: CASSLVTGGNTIYF. The genes are TRBV7-3 and TRBJ1-3; 7 bases align to TRBD1. The CDR3 consists of 14 residues. The germline V gene encodes CDR1 SGHTA and CDR2 FQGTGA. J was trimmed by 4 bases and V by 2 bases; bases with no gene match: 2.

As concerns this clone: The junction shows a germline mismatch at one end, possibly a read error. The chain recombines TRBV7-4 with TRBJ1-3, with a possible D match to TRBD1 (6 bases). The CDR3 runs to 14 residues. Germline V CDR1 and CDR2: SGHVT, SQSDAQ. The CDR3 region has the DNA TGTGCCAGCAGCCGCCAGGGGTTGGGAACCTCGAGGCCCTTT. Its protein product is CASSRQGLGTSRPF. Drawing the rest from reference TRBV7-4 and TRBJ1-3, the complete variable domain is GAGVSQSPRYKVAKRGRDVALRCDSISGHVTLYWYRQTLGQGSEVLTYSQSDAQRDKSGRPSGRFSAERPERSVSTLKIQRTEQGDSAVYLCASSRQGLGTSRPFGEGSWLTVV.

The DNA for the CDR3 is TGCGCCAGCAGCTTGGACGGGGGGTCCTACAATGAGCAGTTCTTC. The encoded protein is CASSLDGGSYNEQFF. The chain uses TRBV5-1 and TRBJ2-1, with 7 bases matching TRBD2. CDR1 is SGHRS and CDR2 is YFSETQ in the germline V gene. The V segment lost 0 bases and the J segment 1 base; nucleotides outside the gene matches: 1. This CDR3 region has 15 residues.